A selection of T cell receptor beta chains follows, all from one sample in a study of CD8+ T cells in alopecia areata. The protocol was immunoSEQ multiplex PCR, while the TCRdb copy is restricted to in-frame clones and leaves out a portion. Of about 100,000 clones listed, approximately 60% are singletons. Sequencing used CD8+ T cells sorted from blood. Receptors were obtained from a human donor in good health. Both conserved end residues are part of each CDR3. D genes are given only for firm matches. Not every row has a clone size; where given, it reads once, few, many or a size class.

TRBV2	TRBJ2-7	.	.	CASSEGIEGRGDYEQYF	TGTGCCAGCAGTGAAGGTATAGAGGGCCGGGGTGACTACGAGCAGTACTTC
TRBV10-2	TRBJ2-5	.	few	CASRSRDSGGLQETQYF	TGCGCCAGCAGATCTAGGGACTCCGGGGGTTTGCAAGAGACCCAGTACTTC
TRBV28	TRBJ2-1	.	.	CASSFWLSGALNEQFF	TGTGCCAGCAGTTTTTGGCTCTCAGGGGCCTTGAATGAGCAGTTCTTC
TRBV7-7	TRBJ2-5	.	.	CASSLRSSETQYF	TGTGCTAGCAGCCTAAGGTCGTCGGAGACCCAGTACTTC
TRBV7-9	TRBJ1-1	.	.	CASRTPPDREAFF	TGTGCCAGCAGAACCCCCCCGGACAGAGAAGCTTTCTTT
TRBV27	TRBJ2-7	.	.	CASSLSSAAYEQYF	TGTGCCAGCAGTTTATCGTCGGCAGCCTACGAGCAGTACTTC
TRBV5-6	TRBJ1-2	.	once	CASSLDVDGYTF	TGTGCCAGCAGCCTGGATGTGGATGGCTACACCTTC
TRBV4-3	TRBJ2-2	.	few	CASSQEFWPLGGELFF	TGCGCCAGCAGCCAAGAGTTTTGGCCCCTGGGCGGGGAGCTGTTTTTT
TRBV6-1	TRBJ2-7	.	.	CASSELADIYEQYF	TGTGCCAGCAGTGAATTGGCAGATATCTACGAGCAGTACTTC
TRBV2	TRBJ2-7	TRBD1	.	CASSKGGHYEQYF	TGTGCCAGCAGCAAAGGGGGCCATTACGAGCAGTACTTC
TRBV7-8	TRBJ2-3	TRBD2	once	CASSFRGGTDTQYF	TGTGCCAGCAGCTTCCGGGGAGGGACAGATACGCAGTATTTT
TRBV6-7	TRBJ2-7	TRBD1	.	CASSARTGSSYEQYF	TGTGCCAGCAGTGCCCGGACAGGGAGCTCCTACGAGCAGTACTTC
TRBV13	TRBJ1-2	.	.	CASTPEGGNYGYTF	TGTGCCAGCACCCCTGAGGGGGGGAACTATGGCTACACCTTC
TRBV11-2	TRBJ2-5	.	many	CASSLGGTASQETQYF	TGTGCCAGCAGCTTAGGCGGGACAGCTAGCCAAGAGACCCAGTACTTC
TRBV29-1	TRBJ2-7	.	.	CSVERSGYEQYF	TGCAGCGTTGAAAGATCAGGGTACGAGCAGTACTTC
TRBV2	TRBJ2-3	TRBD2	.	CASSNLAGGRTDTQYF	TGTGCCAGCAGCAACCTAGCGGGGGGACGCACAGATACGCAGTATTTT
TRBV28	TRBJ2-7	TRBD1	medium-sized	CASSQGTGDSYEQYF	TGTGCCAGCAGTCAGGGGACAGGGGACTCCTACGAGCAGTACTTC
TRBV7-9	TRBJ1-2	TRBD1	.	CASSLGGTAPYGYTF	TGTGCCAGCAGCTTAGGAGGGACAGCTCCCTATGGCTACACCTTC
TRBV5-6	TRBJ1-1	.	.	CASSTEPNTEAFF	TGTGCCAGCAGCACCGAACCCAACACTGAAGCTTTCTTT
TRBV5-6	TRBJ1-2	.	few	CASSSPPGPSSNYGYTF	TGTGCCAGCAGCTCCCCGCCGGGACCCTCGTCAAACTATGGCTACACCTTC
TRBV5-1	TRBJ1-5	.	once	CASPKNGSNQPQHF	TGCGCCAGCCCGAAGAACGGGAGCAATCAGCCCCAGCATTTT
TRBV4-3	TRBJ1-4	.	.	CASSQDIPEPNEKLFF	TGCGCCAGCAGCCAAGATATTCCGGAGCCTAATGAAAAACTGTTTTTT
TRBV13	TRBJ1-1	.	.	CASSAAPVGLTEAFF	TGTGCCAGCAGCGCAGCTCCGGTGGGTCTCACTGAAGCTTTCTTT
TRBV4-1	TRBJ2-3	.	.	CASSQDWAVSDTQYF	TGCGCCAGCAGCCAAGATTGGGCGGTCTCGGATACGCAGTATTTT
TRBV13	TRBJ2-1	.	.	CASSSRQEQFF	TGTGCCAGCAGCTCCCGGCAGGAGCAGTTCTTC
TRBV27	TRBJ1-2	.	.	CASGPGFPAYGYTF	TGTGCCAGCGGACCAGGGTTCCCCGCCTATGGCTACACCTTC
TRBV30	TRBJ2-1	.	.	CAWSVRVWGDYNEQFF	TGTGCCTGGAGTGTACGCGTCTGGGGAGACTACAATGAGCAGTTCTTC
TRBV5-6	TRBJ1-1	.	.	CASSYGTEAFF	TGTGCCAGCAGCTACGGCACTGAAGCTTTCTTT